This is a list of T cell receptor beta chains from one sample in a study of blood T cell repertoires in COVID-19. TCRdb's table, derived via immunoSEQ multiplex PCR, lists solely in-frame clones and lacks some. Here the sample spans 220,000 or so clones, roughly 81% being singletons. The sequenced sample consisted of peripheral blood. The source is a man in his forties or fifties who had recovered from COVID-19. Both conserved end residues are part of each CDR3. The order of the fields is V gene, D gene, J gene, CDR3 protein. D genes are given only for firm matches.

TRBV7-9	NA	TRBJ2-1	CASSSLIHNEQFF
TRBV5-1	TRBD2	TRBJ2-5	CASSAGTSQETQYF
TRBV6-5	TRBD2	TRBJ2-5	CASMASGVLQETQYF
TRBV30	TRBD2	TRBJ2-4	CAWSEGLAGAKNIQYF
TRBV11-2	TRBD2	TRBJ2-4	CASSQTSGKHIQYF
TRBV29-1	TRBD1	TRBJ2-1	CSVGQAPVNEQFF
TRBV11-2	NA	TRBJ2-5	CASRGAGLREETQYF
TRBV11-2	NA	TRBJ2-7	CASSLVGSRSYEQYF
TRBV25-1	NA	TRBJ2-5	CASSDALPIAETQYF
TRBV2	NA	TRBJ2-2	CASSEARVAGELFF
TRBV28	TRBD1	TRBJ2-7	CASSFTGGAYEQYF
TRBV5-1	NA	TRBJ2-7	CASREQGSSYEQYF
TRBV19	NA	TRBJ1-4	CASSYGGGEKLFF
TRBV11-2	TRBD2	TRBJ2-3	CASSLRAGGPDTQYF
TRBV3-1/TRBV3-2	TRBD2	TRBJ2-7	CASSLAGGLYEQYF
TRBV11-2	NA	TRBJ1-3	CASSLVPPTWSSGNTIYF
TRBV19	TRBD1	TRBJ2-2	CASSFPGGQGANTGELFF
TRBV9	TRBD2	TRBJ2-3	CASSVAGDGMDTQYF
TRBV6-1	TRBD1	TRBJ2-5	CASSDPDREETQYF
TRBV15	NA	TRBJ2-1	CATSRDLVMAGKFF
TRBV30	NA	TRBJ1-6	CAWSFLGQYNSPLHF
TRBV3-1/TRBV3-2	TRBD2	TRBJ2-7	CASSLSGSSYEQYF
TRBV14	TRBD2	TRBJ2-7	CASSKLAGAYEQYF
TRBV5-1	TRBD2	TRBJ2-7	CASSGTTLSYEQYF
TRBV18	NA	TRBJ1-1	CASSPELETEAFF
TRBV13	TRBD2	TRBJ2-5	CASHRWAGGQETQYF
TRBV18	NA	TRBJ2-7	CASSGLSEQYF
TRBV19	NA	TRBJ2-6	CASSILAGANSGANVLTF
TRBV18	NA	TRBJ2-2	CASSFAAADTGELFF
TRBV6-5	NA	TRBJ2-1	CASSYGGGSSYNEQFF
TRBV6-5	NA	TRBJ1-2	CASSYGEDYGYTF
TRBV27	TRBD1	TRBJ2-1	CASRPGQGRILVYNEQFF
TRBV6-5	NA	TRBJ1-1	CASRRGYLNTEAFF
TRBV30	NA	TRBJ1-4	CAWSATGRGTTNEKLFF
TRBV12-3/TRBV12-4	NA	TRBJ2-6	CASTHLSNVLTF
TRBV3-1/TRBV3-2	TRBD1	TRBJ2-3	CASSRQGGASTDTQYF
TRBV6-5	TRBD1	TRBJ2-5	CASSYDRGETQYF
TRBV23-1	TRBD1	TRBJ2-2	CASSRPGTDFSNTGELFF
TRBV19	TRBD1	TRBJ2-3	CASSMDGQGSTDTQYF
TRBV7-2	TRBD2	TRBJ2-7	CASSLGTSATYEQYF
TRBV6-1	NA	TRBJ2-5	CASSEAPRSGTQYF
TRBV4-2	NA	TRBJ1-5	CASSRDRTRPQHF
TRBV9	NA	TRBJ1-1	CASSVGGGFTMNTEAFF
TRBV4-2	NA	TRBJ2-4	CASSQGMESAKNIQYF
TRBV7-8	TRBD1	TRBJ2-3	CASSSPPGTAYTDTQYF
TRBV29-1	NA	TRBJ2-7	CSVKRSSYEQYF